This TCR beta chain originates from a study of T cell responses to AZD1222 COVID-19 vaccine. General study results and limits: At baseline, seropositivity was found in only a handful of AZD1222 recipients. Clonal diversity was possibly underestimated, and white British individuals and females predominated among donors. Spike regions recognized by vaccine-associated CD4 TCRs spanned the protein, led by 160-218 and 743-854. Repertoires were collected only later (after the peak T cell response had occurred).

For this clone: Antigen unknown.

With 5 bases removed from V and 6 bases from J, the gap between germline ends came to 18 bases. The length of the CDR3 is 15 residues. Per germline, CDR1 SGHRS and CDR2 YFSETQ. Method: immunoSEQ multiplex PCR; TCRdb's copy keeps in-frame clones and lacks some. The data contain some 150,000 clones, about 92% of them singletons. The receptor was derived from an adult who received the AZD1222 COVID-19 vaccine. Sequenced material: peripheral blood, taken 28 days after the second AZD1222 dose. The rearrangement joins TRBV5-1 to TRBJ2-1, with D possibly being TRBD1 (7 bases). The chain's CDR3 is CASSYGGSGGNEQFF. The CDR3 DNA reads as TGCGCCAGCAGTTACGGGGGTTCAGGGGGCAATGAGCAGTTCTTC.